These 10 T cell receptor beta chains originate from one sample sequenced in a study of response to subunit inactivated influenza vaccine (dated by TCRdb to 2016 to 2018). Library preparation employed RT-PCR. Instrument used: Illumina HiSeq 2500. TCRdb ran its own pipeline on the public reads, namely fastp trimming at Q25 and MiXCR clone calling, and kept in-frame beta chains. Each record represents a unique CDR3 protein, reported with the most common genes and DNA among its rows. The sample table records 550,000 to 800,000 distinct CDR3 sequences; approximately 15% of these occur just once. 5.5% to 7% of the sample is taken by the ten largest. The sequences come from PBMCs from blood, collected less than 15 days before vaccination. The receptor set was obtained from a man in his fifties or sixties who received an inactivated influenza vaccine. Donor details come from another sample of the same person, matched by shared clones.

This clonotype was seen more than once but under ten times. This chain connects TRBV5-1 to TRBJ2-5, with D unresolved. V gave up 3 bases and J gave up 1 base, with 16 bases separating them. The CDR3 consists of 16 residues. The germline V gene encodes CDR1 SGHRS and CDR2 YFSETQ. In DNA, the CDR3 is TGCGCCAGCAGCTCCGGACCCCAATCGACCCAAGAGACCCAGTACTTC. Residues: CASSSGPQSTQETQYF.

This clonotype was picked up one time. The V gene is TRBV2, the J gene TRBJ2-2; D could derive from TRBD1 or TRBD2 (5 bases each). Deletions cut 6 bases from V and 4 bases from J, with 18 bases between. The CDR3 loop spans 16 amino acids. In germline, CDR1 is SNHLY, CDR2 FYNNEI. The DNA of the CDR3 is TGTGCCAGCAGGGTCCCCGGGGCAAGCGTCACCGGGGAGCTGTTTTTT. Translating it yields CASRVPGASVTGELFF. Complete variable domain (other parts from reference TRBV2 and TRBJ2-2): EPEVTQTPSHQVTQMGQEVILRCVPISNHLYFYWYRQILGQKVEFLVSFYNNEISEKSEIFDDQFSVERPDGSNFTLKIRSTKLEDSAMYFCASRVPGASVTGELFFGEGSRLTVL.

Concerning this clonotype: Sequence at one end of the junction differs from germline and may be a read error. The V and J genes are TRBV28 and TRBJ2-1, with 11 bases lining up with TRBD2. Germline lookup yields CDR1 MDHEN and CDR2 SYDVKM. This CDR3 region has 18 residues. The CDR3 DNA is TGTGCCATCAGTTTAGCCCTAGGACTAGCGGGTCCCCTCAGGCAGCAGTTCTTC. It translates to CAISLALGLAGPLRQQFF.

This clonotype was seen a few times. The chain employs TRBV6-1 and TRBJ2-7; D unresolved. V was shortened by 6 bases and J by 5 bases, with 17 bases between the two germline ends. CDR1 is MNHNS and CDR2 is SASEGT in the germline V gene. The CDR3 length is 14 residues. CDR3 bases: TGTGCCAGCAGCCCACGGACGAATCAGGACGAGCAGTACTTC. It translates to CASSPRTNQDEQYF.

The V call is TRBV5-6, the J call TRBJ2-1, with 10 bases aligning to TRBD2. After removal of 4 bases from V and 7 bases from J, the junction contained 14 bases not matched to a gene. The CDR3 consists of 17 residues. CDR1 and CDR2 (germline): SGHDT, YYEEEE. In DNA form, the CDR3 reads TGTGCCAGCAGCGGGGGAGGTCTAGCGGGGGACGCGAATGAGCAGTTCTTC. Translating it yields CASSGGGLAGDANEQFF.

The chain uses TRBV4-2 and TRBJ2-7; TRBD1 might be the D (6 bases). Germline CDR1 is LGHNA and CDR2 is YNFKEQ. This CDR3 has 13 amino acids. The ends were cut back, 0 bases at V and 8 bases at J, with 11 bases in the middle. CDR3 protein: CASSQDTGSQQYF. CDR3 nucleotide sequence: TGTGCCAGCAGCCAAGATACAGGGTCCCAGCAGTACTTC.

The rearrangement links TRBV6-1 to TRBJ1-2; D is possibly TRBD1 (5 bases). The germline gives CDR1 MNHNS, CDR2 SASEGT. This CDR3 region has 14 residues. Trimming stripped 6 bases from V and 6 bases from J, with 17 bases between. CDR3 sequence: CASRPGAASNGYTF. The DNA of the CDR3 is TGTGCCAGCAGGCCCGGGGCCGCCTCCAATGGCTACACCTTC.

This clonotype turned up a few times. The chain combines TRBV25-1 with TRBJ1-1; 8 bases line up with TRBD1. V lost 5 bases to trimming and J lost 4 bases; unmatched junction nucleotides: 6. This CDR3 is 14 amino acids long. In germline, CDR1 is MGHDK, CDR2 SYGVNS. CDR3 nucleotides: TGTGCCAGCAGTCTACCTGGACAGGGCACTGAAGCTTTCTTT. As protein: CASSLPGQGTEAFF.

The V and J genes are TRBV15 and TRBJ2-3, with TRBD2 identical over 12 bases. V lost 0 bases and J lost 3; bases outside the gene matches: 10. The CDR3 loop spans 19 amino acids. Germline V gene data show CDR1 as LNHNV and CDR2 as YYDKDF (reference sequence). The CDR3 spells CATSRDVPGLAGRTDTQYF. CDR3 DNA sequence: TGTGCCACCAGCAGAGATGTCCCCGGACTAGCGGGACGGACAGATACGCAGTATTTT.

This clonotype has a count of ten or more. The CDR3: CASSSYMGNEQFF. The CDR3 DNA is TGTGCCAGCAGTTCCTATATGGGGAATGAGCAGTTCTTC. V gene TRBV12-3 or TRBV12-4 combines with J gene TRBJ2-1; D remains ambiguous. V lost 4 bases and J lost 7, with 11 bases in between. The CDR3 is made up of 13 amino acids.